These 21 T cell receptor beta chains share one sample of origin, sequenced in a study of T cell responses to AZD1222 COVID-19 vaccine. Profiled with immunoSEQ multiplex PCR; TCRdb holds only in-frame clones, not every one. The sample records tens of thousands of clones, 90% being singletons. Sequencing was performed on peripheral blood, taken on day 0 of AZD1222 vaccination. These receptors all stem from an adult in good health.

V usage is TRBV29-1 and J usage is TRBJ2-2; tentatively, D is TRBD1 (5 bases). The V end was cut by 7 bases, the J end by 5 bases, with 20 bases between. The germline gives CDR1 SQVTM, CDR2 ANQGSEA. The CDR3 contains 15 residues. The CDR3 region has the DNA TGCAGCGCTACAAGGCCCGACAGAAGGACCGGGGAGCTGTTTTTT. Encoded protein: CSATRPDRRTGELFF.

The genes are TRBV2 and TRBJ1-1, with 9 bases matching TRBD1. The CDR3 extends over 15 amino acids. V gave up 6 bases and J gave up 5 bases; unmatched junction bases: 10. The germline CDR1 and CDR2 sequences are SNHLY and FYNNEI. Here the CDR3 reads CASRDWTGVETEAFF. CDR3 coding DNA: TGTGCCAGCAGGGACTGGACAGGGGTCGAGACTGAAGCTTTCTTT.

V and J are TRBV24-1 and TRBJ2-7; D is perhaps TRBD1 (6 bases). This CDR3 contains 12 residues. V dropped 10 bases and J dropped 6 bases, with 15 bases sitting between them. Germline loops: CDR1 KGHDR, CDR2 SFDVKD. CDR3 coding DNA: TGTGCCACAGGCCCCAGGGGACGCGAGCAGTACTTC. It translates to CATGPRGREQYF.

The chain employs TRBV18 and TRBJ1-3; D is uncertain. The V end was cut by 6 bases, the J end by 0 bases, with 9 bases between. Germline V gene data show CDR1 as KGHSH and CDR2 as LQKENI. The CDR3 covers 14 residues. The CDR3 sequence: CASSQDTSGNTIYF. The CDR3 nucleotides are TGTGCCAGCTCCCAAGACACCTCTGGAAACACCATATATTTT.

The CDR3 region is CASSFYSGTSGGSSYEQYF. The DNA of the CDR3 is TGTGCCAGCAGCTTTTATTCCGGGACTAGCGGGGGTAGCTCCTACGAGCAGTACTTC. The chain carries TRBV5-5 and TRBJ2-7; TRBD2 matches 14 bases. Germline V CDR1 and CDR2: SGHKS, YYEKEE (reference sequence). V dropped 2 bases and J dropped 0; count of bases not matched to a gene: 10. The CDR3 has 19 residues.

J is TRBJ2-1 and V is TRBV14, with TRBD1 matching 7 bases. Trimming cost V 3 bases and J 6 bases; bases outside gene matches: 17. Germline CDR1 and CDR2: SGHDN and FVKESK. This CDR3 contains 18 residues. The CDR3 bases are TGTGCCAGCAGCCATGGGAATAGGGGGCGCTGGGGGCCCAATGAGCAGTTCTTC. It specifies CASSHGNRGRWGPNEQFF.

The chain is built from TRBV28 and TRBJ1-5, with D hard to call. Trimming removed 3 bases from V and 9 bases from J, with 12 bases in between. Germline V gives CDR1 MDHEN, CDR2 SYDVKM. CDR3 size: 13 residues. The CDR3 here is CASSLEASRPQHF. The CDR3 DNA is TGTGCCAGCAGTTTGGAGGCCTCTCGGCCCCAGCATTTT.

This chain joins TRBV19 and TRBJ2-3, with a weak D call TRBD2 (7 bases). V lost 3 bases and J 2 bases, leaving 12 bases between the germline ends. Germline CDR1 reads LNHDA; CDR2 reads SQIVND (reference sequence). CDR3 length: 15 amino acids. CDR3 sequence reads: CASSIGGLITDTQYF. DNA for the CDR3: TGTGCCAGTAGTATCGGGGGGCTAATCACAGATACGCAGTATTTT.

The J gene is TRBJ1-1, the V gene TRBV6-1; no reliable D call. The CDR3 loop spans 15 amino acids. The V end was cut by 3 bases, the J end by 1 base, with 12 bases between. CDR1 is MNHNS, CDR2 SASEGT, per germline. The CDR3 sequence: CASSDPSLRNTEAFF. In DNA, the CDR3 is TGTGCCAGCAGTGATCCCAGCCTCAGGAACACTGAAGCTTTCTTT.

The chain employs TRBV7-2 and TRBJ2-3, with 9 bases matching TRBD1. The V gene's germline CDR1 is SGHTA and CDR2 FQGNSA. V gave up 5 bases and J gave up 4 bases; unmatched junction bases: 13. The CDR3 is 17 residues long. The CDR3 spells CASSLGTGLTYSDTQYF. CDR3 in DNA: TGTGCCAGCAGCCTTGGGACAGGGCTTACCTACTCAGATACGCAGTATTTT.

J is TRBJ2-2 and V is TRBV7-3, with TRBD1 matching 8 bases. J gave up 5 bases and V 4 bases, and 3 bases lay outside the gene matches. The CDR3 consists of 14 residues. Germline V gene lookup returns CDR1 SGHTA and CDR2 FQGTGA. CDR3 nucleotides: TGTGCCAGCAGCTCGCAGGGGGCGACCGGGGAGCTGTTTTTT. Translated: CASSSQGATGELFF.

This chain connects TRBV30 to TRBJ2-7, with 7 bases identical to TRBD1. CDR3 length equals 11 residues. V shed 2 bases, J shed 12 bases, and the junction held 7 bases outside the gene matches. CDR1 is GTSNPN, CDR2 SVGIG, per germline (reference sequence). CDR3 residues: CAWSFGQDMYF. CDR3 nucleotide sequence: TGTGCCTGGAGTTTTGGACAGGATATGTACTTC.

The chain's CDR3 is CASSTRQGVHYGYTF. CDR3 in DNA: TGCGCCAGCAGCACTCGACAGGGGGTACACTATGGCTACACCTTC. This rearrangement joins TRBV5-1 to TRBJ1-2; 9 nucleotides align to TRBD1. The V and J ends lost 4 bases and 3 bases, in that order; junction bases with no gene match: 7. The CDR3 length is 15 residues. Germline V gene data show CDR1 as SGHRS and CDR2 as YFSETQ.

This clone was recorded once. CDR3 protein: CASSDSGTGGARHPNTEAFF. The CDR3 DNA sequence: TGTGCCAGCAGTGACTCCGGGACAGGGGGCGCGAGACACCCGAACACTGAAGCTTTCTTT. This chain joins TRBV6-4 and TRBJ1-1; 12 bases are a match to TRBD1. There are 20 residues in the CDR3. Germline-derived CDR1 and CDR2 are MRHNA and SNTAGT. The V segment lost 0 bases and the J segment 1 base; nucleotides outside the gene matches: 12.

V usage is TRBV19 and J usage is TRBJ1-5, with D possibly matching TRBD1 (5 bases). Germline values: CDR1 LNHDA, CDR2 SQIVND (reference sequence). V lost 7 bases and J lost 2, with 18 bases in between. CDR3 size: 16 residues. DNA of the CDR3: TGTGCCAGTAATTACCAGGGAGGTCGAGGCAATCAGCCCCAGCATTTT. Protein: CASNYQGGRGNQPQHF.

The chain links TRBV6-5 to TRBJ2-1, with D perhaps matching TRBD1 (5 bases). The V gene lost 7 bases and the J gene lost 2 bases, with 15 bases spanning the gap. The germline gives CDR1 MNHEY, CDR2 SVGAGI. The CDR3 extends over 15 amino acids. The CDR3 protein is CASTKVGATYNEQFF. CDR3 in DNA: TGTGCCAGCACTAAGGTAGGGGCAACCTACAATGAGCAGTTCTTC.

The J gene is TRBJ2-3, the V gene TRBV10-3, with D perhaps TRBD2 (6 bases). The CDR3 runs to 16 residues. Germline V gene sequence: CDR1 ENHRY, CDR2 SYGVKD. V was trimmed by 2 bases and J by 0 bases, leaving 12 bases between them. This CDR3 reads CAISEETRGSTDTQYF. In DNA form, the CDR3 reads TGTGCCATCAGTGAGGAGACTAGGGGAAGCACAGATACGCAGTATTTT.

This clone was found once. The V call is TRBV29-1, the J call TRBJ1-1, with a tentative D call TRBD1 (6 bases). V lost 7 bases to trimming and J lost 2 bases, with 14 bases between them. The CDR3 has 13 amino acids. Germline CDR1 reads SQVTM; CDR2 reads ANQGSEA. CDR3 region: CSAERTANTEAFF. In nucleotides, the CDR3 is TGCAGCGCTGAGAGGACAGCCAACACTGAAGCTTTCTTT.

The chain links TRBV2 to TRBJ1-3; 7 bases are shared with TRBD1. The J segment lost 8 bases and the V segment lost 8 bases, leaving 3 bases of the junction unmatched. The CDR3 contains 11 residues. Germline CDR1 SNHLY, CDR2 FYNNEI. The CDR3 region has the DNA TGTGCCAGCGACAGGGTGGACACCATATATTTT. This encodes CASDRVDTIYF. Full variable domain (missing parts from reference TRBV2 and TRBJ1-3): EPEVTQTPSHQVTQMGQEVILRCVPISNHLYFYWYRQILGQKVEFLVSFYNNEISEKSEIFDDQFSVERPDGSNFTLKIRSTKLEDSAMYFCASDRVDTIYFGEGSWLTVV.

The CDR3 here is CASEENYEQYF. CDR3 DNA sequence: TGTGCCAGCGAGGAGAACTACGAGCAGTACTTC. The chain couples TRBV2 to TRBJ2-7; D gene unclear. CDR1 SNHLY and CDR2 FYNNEI come from the germline V gene. The CDR3 runs 11 residues. The V end lost 8 bases, the J end lost 3 bases, and 8 bases lay between the germline ends.

The CDR3 DNA reads as TGTGCCAGCAGCTTCGTGGACGATAACGAGCAGTACTTC. This encodes CASSFVDDNEQYF. This chain links TRBV5-6 with TRBJ2-7; D is unclear. The CDR3 extends over 13 amino acids. Looked up from germline, CDR1 is SGHDT and CDR2 is YYEEEE. V lost 2 bases and J 5 bases, leaving 11 bases between the germline ends.